This T cell receptor (beta chain) was obtained from a study of blood T cell repertoires in COVID-19. In the study overall: Collection of acute and convalescent COVID-19 samples took place in the United States, Italy and Spain. T cells, B-cell-depleted T cells, or PBMCs provided the cDNA or gDNA that served as material.

Authors' methods: Estimates of nucleated cell counts were drawn from the amplification of reference gene primers. The method was immunoSEQ multiplex PCR; TCRdb's version includes in-frame clones alone and lacks a portion of them. D and trimming were read from the DNA, whereas the V and J calls and clone size are those reported in that table. The sample lists some 340,000 clones, 65% to 85% seen once, with 2.5% to 3.5% in the top ten. The CDR3 sequence is 14 residues long. The germline V gene encodes CDR1 SGHDN and CDR2 FVKESK. V trimming: 3 bases; J trimming: 8 bases; junction bases outside the gene matches: 8.

The receptor comes from a man in his thirties or forties with active or convalescent COVID-19. The chain employs TRBV14 and TRBJ1-2, with TRBD1 matching over 8 bases. The sample comprised peripheral blood. The DNA for the CDR3 is TGTGCCAGCAGCCAGAAGGCAGGGGGCGTCGGCTACACCTTC. This codes for CASSQKAGGVGYTF.